A single sample gave rise to the 27 T cell receptor beta chains below, sequenced in a study of shared clonotypes between healthy human individuals. Only in-frame clones appear in the TCRdb table, and some are missing; sequencing was by immunoSEQ multiplex PCR. The profile shows fewer than 1.4 million clones, around 78% of them singletons. Input material: memory CD4+ T cells from PBMCs. Noted subset: CD45RA-negative fraction. The receptors were gathered from a man between 18 and 29 years old in good health. Some clones in this sample may be carry-over from other donors' samples.

The chain couples TRBV5-1 to TRBJ2-1, with 9 bases fitting TRBD2. Germline V gene sequence: CDR1 SGHRS, CDR2 YFSETQ. The CDR3 is 15 residues long. The J segment lost 5 bases and the V segment lost 2 bases, leaving 5 bases of the junction unmatched. DNA for the CDR3: TGCGCCAGCAGCTTTGTAGCGGGAGCCCACAATGAGCAGTTCTTC. This translates into CASSFVAGAHNEQFF. Complete variable domain (other parts from reference TRBV5-1 and TRBJ2-1): KAGVTQTPRYLIKTRGQQVTLSCSPISGHRSVSWYQQTPGQGLQFLFEYFSETQRNKGNFPGRFSGRQFSNSRSEMNVSTLELGDSALYLCASSFVAGAHNEQFFGPGTRLTVL.

The V and J genes are TRBV14 and TRBJ1-1; D not certain. From germline, CDR1 is SGHDN and CDR2 FVKESK. V lost 1 base to trimming and J lost 4 bases, with 7 bases between them. This CDR3 spans 13 amino acids. In DNA form, the CDR3 reads TGTGCCAGCAGCCAAGGCTGGGTCACTGAAGCTTTCTTT. Translated: CASSQGWVTEAFF.

This chain joins TRBV7-9 and TRBJ2-1; 7 bases line up with TRBD2. V lost 3 bases, J lost 8 bases, and 10 bases stayed unmatched. Germline V lookup: CDR1 SEHNR, CDR2 FQNEAQ (reference sequence). The length of the CDR3 is 15 residues. The CDR3 spells CASSLSGLGRDEQFF. In DNA form, the CDR3 reads TGTGCCAGCAGCTTGTCAGGACTAGGGAGGGATGAGCAGTTCTTC.

This sequence joins TRBV2 and TRBJ1-6, with unresolved D. The CDR3 totals 14 residues. The germline V gene encodes CDR1 SNHLY and CDR2 FYNNEI. Between the trimmed V and J ends, which lost 8 bases and 5 bases, there was a span of 13 bases. CDR3 DNA sequence: TGTGCCAGCGATTGGGGATTGGATAATTCACCCCTCCACTTT. It is translated as CASDWGLDNSPLHF.

The chain links TRBV5-1 to TRBJ2-1, with TRBD2 matching 15 bases. There are 15 residues in the CDR3. Germline V lookup: CDR1 SGHRS, CDR2 YFSETQ. V lost 5 bases, J lost 7 bases, and 4 bases stayed unmatched. CDR3 sequence reads: CASRGLAGGINEQFF. The CDR3 DNA sequence: TGCGCCAGCAGGGGACTAGCGGGAGGAATAAATGAGCAGTTCTTC.

The chain employs TRBV6-6 and TRBJ2-3; 10 nucleotides line up with TRBD2. The V gene end was trimmed by 4 bases and the J gene end by 6 bases; junction bases not matched to a gene: 7. Germline V gives CDR1 MNHNY, CDR2 SVGAGI (reference sequence). The CDR3 is made up of 15 amino acids. CDR3 in amino acids: CASSFSGTSVDTQYF. The CDR3 DNA reads as TGTGCCAGCAGTTTCTCCGGGACTAGCGTGGATACGCAGTATTTT.

V usage is TRBV7-9 and J usage is TRBJ2-1; the match to TRBD2 covers 11 bases. The V segment lost 3 bases and the J segment 7 bases; nucleotides outside the gene matches: 8. The CDR3 has 16 residues. Looked up from germline, CDR1 is SEHNR and CDR2 is FQNEAQ (reference sequence). CDR3: CASSLISGRAGNEQFF. The CDR3 bases are TGTGCCAGCAGCTTGATTAGCGGGAGGGCTGGGAATGAGCAGTTCTTC.

The chain uses TRBV11-1 and TRBJ2-7, with D tentatively TRBD2 (5 bases). V was pared by 1 base and J by 3 bases, with 10 bases between. The CDR3 has 14 residues. Germline V gene lookup returns CDR1 SGHAT and CDR2 FQDESV (reference sequence). Here the CDR3 reads CASSLGPTSYEQYF. CDR3 DNA: TGTGCCAGCAGCTTAGGCCCAACTAGCTACGAGCAGTACTTC.

CDR3: CASSVRQGGQPQHF. The CDR3 DNA reads as TGTGCCAGTAGTGTCCGACAGGGGGGCCAGCCCCAGCATTTT. This rearrangement joins TRBV19 to TRBJ1-5, with 9 nucleotides matching TRBD1. Germline-derived CDR1 and CDR2 are LNHDA and SQIVND (reference sequence). V was clipped by 5 bases and J by 7 bases; unmatched bases: 6. The CDR3 runs 14 residues.

To note about this clone: This CDR3 is also generated by other DNA sequences in the sample. V usage is TRBV5-1 and J usage is TRBJ2-7; no clear D. CDR1 and CDR2 from the germline V gene are SGHRS and YFSETQ. This CDR3 region has 12 residues. V gave up 0 bases and J gave up 4 bases, with 5 bases separating them. The CDR3 loop is CASSLEGYEQYF. DNA of the CDR3: TGCGCCAGCAGCTTGGAAGGATACGAGCAGTACTTC. The full variable domain, completed using reference TRBV5-1 and TRBJ2-7, is KAGVTQTPRYLIKTRGQQVTLSCSPISGHRSVSWYQQTPGQGLQFLFEYFSETQRNKGNFPGRFSGRQFSNSRSEMNVSTLELGDSALYLCASSLEGYEQYFGPGTRLTVT.

V gene TRBV28 combines with J gene TRBJ2-5; 10 bases fit TRBD1. With the DNA end fitting TRBJ2-7 better, the J assignment may be wrong. This CDR3 spans 16 amino acids. CDR1 and CDR2 from the germline V gene are MDHEN and SYDVKM. The CDR3: CASSLGGTGASYEQYF. DNA for the CDR3: TGTGCCAGCAGTTTGGGGGGGACAGGGGCCTCCTACGAGCAGTACTTC.

The chain joins TRBV29-1 to TRBJ2-5, with 11 bases that match TRBD2. The CDR3 spans 16 residues. The V gene end was trimmed by 0 bases and the J gene end by 5 bases; junction bases not matched to a gene: 8. Germline CDR1 is SQVTM and CDR2 is ANQGSEA. The CDR3 sequence: CSVEELAGVGEETQYF. The CDR3 bases are TGCAGCGTTGAAGAACTAGCGGGAGTCGGTGAGGAGACCCAGTACTTC.

The CDR3 sequence is CASSGNSGTEIMYTF. CDR3 DNA: TGTGCCAGCAGCGGGAACTCCGGGACAGAGATCATGTACACCTTC. The chain recombines TRBV9 with TRBJ1-2, with 7 bases lining up with TRBD1. Germline V lookup: CDR1 SGDLS, CDR2 YYNGEE. CDR3 length: 15 amino acids. V shed 3 bases and J 11 bases; nucleotides not matched to a gene: 16.

The genes are TRBV6-1 and TRBJ2-7; 9 positions agree with TRBD1. The germline V gene encodes CDR1 MNHNS and CDR2 SASEGT. V lost 6 bases and J lost 3; bases outside the gene matches: 6. The CDR3 runs 14 residues. DNA for the CDR3: TGTGCCAGCAGATCCACAGGGGGCCTCTACGAGCAGTACTTC. Its translation: CASRSTGGLYEQYF.

This clone has more than one count but fewer than ten. The rearrangement joins TRBV6-5 to TRBJ1-1; 8 bases match TRBD1. The V segment lost 7 bases and the J segment 8 bases; nucleotides outside the gene matches: 9. The CDR3 runs 13 residues. Germline V gene sequence: CDR1 MNHEY, CDR2 SVGAGI. The CDR3 DNA follows: TGTGCCAGCACCTTGGCCCGGACAGGGGAAGCTTTCTTT. Residues: CASTLARTGEAFF.

This clone was observed once. This chain connects TRBV28 to TRBJ2-2; 9 nucleotides line up with TRBD2. The CDR3 is 17 amino acids. V lost 6 bases and J lost 0; bases outside the gene matches: 8. Germline V gives CDR1 MDHEN, CDR2 SYDVKM. CDR3 in amino acids: CASRGLAGPSNTGELFF. The CDR3 region has the DNA TGTGCCAGCAGGGGGCTAGCGGGACCCTCGAACACCGGGGAGCTGTTTTTT.

The genes are TRBV6-6 and TRBJ1-5; a possible D gene is TRBD1 (6 bases). The CDR3 is made up of 14 amino acids. The germline V and J ends were trimmed by 4 bases and 4 bases, with 11 bases remaining between them. Germline V gives CDR1 MNHNY, CDR2 SVGAGI (reference sequence). The CDR3 DNA reads TGTGCCAGCAGTTCCTGGACAGCTAATCAGCCCCAGCATTTT. Translated, it gives CASSSWTANQPQHF.

This clone appeared a single time. The V and J genes are TRBV19 and TRBJ2-7, with a weak D call TRBD2 (6 bases). V lost 0 bases, J lost 7 bases, and 13 bases lay in between. The V gene's germline CDR1 is LNHDA and CDR2 SQIVND (reference sequence). The CDR3 sequence is 14 residues long. CDR3 loop: CASSIDGRSGEQYF. CDR3 coding DNA: TGTGCCAGTAGTATAGATGGGAGGAGTGGAGAGCAGTACTTC.

The rearrangement links TRBV7-2 to TRBJ2-3; D gene unclear. Trimming removed 3 bases at V and 7 bases at J, with 2 bases between. This CDR3 has 10 residues. Germline V gene data show CDR1 as SGHTA and CDR2 as FQGNSA. The CDR3 protein is CASSLNTQYF. DNA of the CDR3: TGTGCCAGCAGCTTGAATACGCAGTATTTT.

The chain uses TRBV6-6 and TRBJ1-4; 9 nucleotides align to TRBD1. Germline CDR1 and CDR2: MNHNY and SVGAGI (reference sequence). The CDR3 sequence is 15 residues long. The trim removed 2 bases at V and 8 bases at J, leaving 6 bases unmatched. The CDR3 spells CASSYTGGEGEKLFF. CDR3 coding DNA: TGTGCCAGCAGTTACACAGGGGGCGAAGGAGAAAAACTGTTTTTT.

This clone was detected many times. The chain combines TRBV7-8 with TRBJ1-1; the D is unclear. Trimming removed 8 bases at V and 2 bases at J, with 15 bases between. The length of the CDR3 is 14 residues. Germline CDR1 reads SGHVS; CDR2 reads FQNEAQ. The CDR3 DNA reads as TGTGCCAGCCATAGACGGGATCGCAACACTGAAGCTTTCTTT. Translating it yields CASHRRDRNTEAFF.

The table lists this clone with a few counts. The chain employs TRBV28 and TRBJ2-1, with TRBD2 matching over 10 bases. Germline CDR1 and CDR2: MDHEN and SYDVKM. Trimming took 2 bases from V and 2 from J; bases not matched to a gene: 15. This CDR3 contains 20 residues. CDR3 residues: CASSLSVSPSGGLTYNEQFF. CDR3 in DNA: TGTGCCAGCAGTTTAAGTGTCTCCCCTAGCGGGGGACTCACCTACAATGAGCAGTTCTTC.

CDR3 nucleotides: TGTGCCAGCAGCTTAGTGGGACTAGCGGGAGGAGCTACGCAGTATTTT. The encoded protein is CASSLVGLAGGATQYF. The V call is TRBV7-2, the J call TRBJ2-3; 15 nucleotides match TRBD2. The germline V gene has CDR1 SGHTA and CDR2 FQGNSA. The CDR3 is 16 amino acids. V gave up 1 base and J gave up 8 bases; unmatched junction bases: 4.

The J gene is TRBJ1-3, the V gene TRBV29-1, with no clear D. V gave up 3 bases and J gave up 0 bases, with 9 bases separating them. The CDR3 is made up of 14 amino acids. The V gene's germline CDR1 is SQVTM and CDR2 ANQGSEA. The CDR3 spells CSVERVHSGNTIYF. The CDR3 nucleotides read TGCAGCGTTGAGCGGGTTCACTCTGGAAACACCATATATTTT.

The V call is TRBV4-1, the J call TRBJ2-5, with 11 bases that match TRBD1. CDR1 and CDR2 (germline): MGHRA, YSYEKL. V trimming: 3 bases; J trimming: 5 bases; junction bases outside the gene matches: 11. The CDR3 covers 17 residues. The CDR3 nucleotides read TGCGCCAGCAGCCATCTCTGGACCGGGACAGGGGGGGAGACCCAGTACTTC. Translating it yields CASSHLWTGTGGETQYF.

This clone came up once. The chain links TRBV25-1 to TRBJ2-3, with 8 bases that match TRBD2. The V gene end was trimmed by 5 bases and the J gene end by 4 bases; junction bases not matched to a gene: 11. This CDR3 is 16 amino acids long. The germline V gene encodes CDR1 MGHDK and CDR2 SYGVNS. DNA for the CDR3: TGTGCCAGCAGTTCCCGGGGGGGCAGCCCGGCAGATACGCAGTATTTT. Amino acids: CASSSRGGSPADTQYF.

The V and J genes are TRBV28 and TRBJ2-1, with a weak D call TRBD2 (5 bases). V was trimmed by 7 bases and J by 6 bases, leaving 10 bases between them. The germline gives CDR1 MDHEN, CDR2 SYDVKM. There are 12 residues in the CDR3. The CDR3 region is CASKRAGNEQFF. CDR3 DNA: TGTGCCAGCAAGAGGGCGGGCAATGAGCAGTTCTTC.